The entry that follows covers one T cell receptor (beta chain) sequence. The V and J ends lost 3 bases and 3 bases, in that order; junction bases with no gene match: 3. Germline loops: CDR1 SGHRS, CDR2 YFSETQ. This CDR3 has 14 amino acids. The sample belongs to a study of technical replicates of blood from a few donors. Sequenced by immunoSEQ multiplex PCR; TCRdb stores in-frame clones only, minus some. This table has about 66,000 clones, approximately 87% appearing once. The chain recombines TRBV5-1 with TRBJ2-3, with TRBD1 identical over 8 bases. The specimen was PBMCs. The origin of this receptor is a human donor in good health. Some clones in this sample may be carry-over from other donors' samples. The CDR3 nucleotides are TGCGCCAGCAGCTCTGGACAGGGAACAGATACGCAGTATTTT. Translating it yields CASSSGQGTDTQYF.